This T cell receptor beta chain emerged from a study of Graves' ophthalmopathy and Graves' hyperthyroidism. RNA transcripts served as template for amplifying TCR beta CDR3 sequences. The workflow started with a first-round RT-PCR run with HTBI primers and then moved on to a second-round multiplex PCR. TCRdb called the multiplex PCR reads again in MiXCR, with one record for every CDR3 protein. The sample consists of about 480,000 distinct CDR3 sequences, about an eighth of them appearing once. Germline CDR1 and CDR2: LNHNV and YYDKDF (reference sequence). Germline trimming cut 5 bases from V and 1 base from J; bases unmatched to any gene: 7. The CDR3 contains 15 residues. The sample holds many counts of this clonotype. Its matching antigen is unknown. Points from the study as a whole: Blood also carried most expanded thyroid clonotypes exceeding 0.001 frequency. Researchers report that a 13-signature model separated ophthalmopathy from stable hyperthyroidism, posting around 90% sensitivity and less than 82% specificity.

Orbital computed tomography, together with clinical symptoms, serum thyroxine, TRAb and thyroid ultrasound, was used for diagnosis. The sequence derives from a woman in her thirties with Graves' ophthalmopathy. V gene TRBV15 combines with J gene TRBJ2-5; TRBD1 matches 7 bases. The sequenced sample consisted of blood. Here the CDR3 reads CATSGWTGLQETQYF. The CDR3 DNA reads as TGTGCCACCAGCGGGTGGACAGGTCTCCAAGAGACCCAGTACTTC.